Described below is a single T cell receptor beta chain sequence and its context. The CDR3 runs to 19 residues. Trimming took off 5 bases at V and 0 bases at J, with 25 bases between the two ends. From germline, CDR1 is SGHTA and CDR2 FQGNSA. The data are from a study of blood T cell repertoires in COVID-19. Looking at the study overall: The study drew acute and convalescent COVID-19 samples from the United States, Italy and Spain. Nucleic acid was either cDNA or gDNA, and it came from T cells, B-cell-depleted T cells, or PBMCs.

Original handling: Amplifying reference gene primers gave estimates of nucleated cell counts. Libraries were prepared by immunoSEQ multiplex PCR; TCRdb keeps only in-frame clonotypes and omits some of them. V, J and clone size are those of that table, while D and trimming were read from the DNA. Of around 130,000 clones listed, roughly 90% are singletons. This chain links TRBV7-2 with TRBJ1-1, with D possibly being TRBD1 (5 bases). Material for sequencing was peripheral blood. This clonotype was obtained from a man aged 40-50 years with acute or convalescent COVID-19. The CDR3 reads CASSRIYEAQGPMNTEAFF. For the CDR3, the DNA is TGTGCCAGCAGCCGCATCTACGAAGCGCAGGGCCCCATGAACACTGAAGCTTTCTTT. Filled out from reference TRBV7-2 and TRBJ1-1, the complete variable domain reads GAGVSQSPSNKVTEKGKDVELRCDPISGHTALYWYRQSLGQGLEFLIYFQGNSAPDKSGLPSDRFSAERTGGSVSTLTIQRTQQEDSAVYLCASSRIYEAQGPMNTEAFFGQGTRLTVV.